This TCR beta chain was documented in a study of beta chain features in type 1 diabetes. On the study more broadly: Healthy donors and patients showed comparable age, gender and cell yields. Whole-study findings and limits: Equally in patients and controls, PCR might preferentially amplify shorter templates. Cells with high TCR expression could be over-represented by cDNA sequencing. Shorter TCRB CDR3s, moderately but significantly so, were found in Type 1 diabetes patients in all four CD4+ subsets.

The sample holds a few counts of this clone. Antigen unknown. The whole isolated RNA underwent reverse transcription, so sequencing captured expressed TCRB transcripts. Sequencing used immunoSEQ multiplex PCR; TCRdb keeps in-frame clones, though not all of them. This sample has 640,000 or so clones; around 15% occur once, and the top ten carry 0.04%. CDR3 length: 19 residues. Per germline, CDR1 LGHNA and CDR2 YNFKEQ. V was pared by 5 bases and J by 4 bases, with 11 bases of the junction left unmatched. Sequenced sample: naive CD4+ T cells from blood. The origin of this receptor is a man aged 18 to 29 with type 1 diabetes. The chain carries TRBV4-2 and TRBJ2-2; 15 bases map to TRBD2. The CDR3 DNA sequence: TGTGCCAGCAGCAATTCGGGACTAGCGGGGGGATCGGGCACCGGGGAGCTGTTTTTT. It codes for CASSNSGLAGGSGTGELFF.